This T cell receptor beta chain was documented in a study of blood T cell repertoires in COVID-19. Clones were sequenced by immunoSEQ multiplex PCR, and TCRdb holds only the in-frame ones, with some missing. The table records 340,000 or so clones, over 70% of them present only once. Sequencing was done on a sample of peripheral blood. The receptor was derived from a man under 40 with active or convalescent COVID-19.

The CDR3 DNA sequence: TGTGCCAGCAGCCCTCTGGCCCTCCCTGGAAACACCATATATTTT. As protein: CASSPLALPGNTIYF. The genes are TRBV7-9 and TRBJ1-3; D is uncertain. Germline lookup yields CDR1 SEHNR and CDR2 FQNEAQ (reference sequence). V dropped 5 bases and J dropped 2 bases, with 13 bases sitting between them. There are 15 residues in the CDR3.